This T cell receptor beta chain was found in a study of T cells after yellow fever vaccination. Study-level results: A minor fraction of clonotypes spanned both CD4 and CD8 compartments. Once the booster was given, most primary-vaccination clones reappeared, at just under 98% for CD4 and roughly 91% for CD8.

To note about this clonotype: What it binds is not known.

UMIs were added to TCR cDNA along with a universal primer site when it was made by 5'RACE template switching. One entry per CDR3 protein results from TCRdb running MiXCR on the 5' RACE reads. The table includes about 350,000 distinct CDR3 sequences, 11% detected once. This TCR was recovered from a man in his late teens or twenties who received the YFV17D yellow fever vaccine. The sample in question was PBMCs, obtained on the day of the first yellow fever vaccination.

CDR3: CASSFTDSNQPQHF. CDR3 DNA sequence: TGTGCCAGCAGCTTCACGGATAGCAATCAGCCCCAGCATTTT. The V gene is TRBV7-9, the J gene TRBJ1-5, with D hard to call. V lost 3 bases, J lost 0 bases, and 6 bases lay in between. Germline V gene data show CDR1 as SEHNR and CDR2 as FQNEAQ (reference sequence). The CDR3 covers 14 residues.